The subject of this entry is one T cell receptor beta chain. Which antigen it targets is not known. Sequencing relied on an Illumina HiSeq 2000. 5'RACE template switching, by which a universal primer site and unique molecular identifiers were added, was used to make TCR beta cDNA libraries. Priming for cDNA synthesis came from the TCR beta constant segment, and two successive PCR amplification steps followed. The authors processed their data as follows. MIGEC was used to demultiplex reads and group the reads by UMI, and MiTCR was used to assemble and quantify clonotypes. To remove erroneous sequences, TCR cDNA sequences were retained only when supported by two or more reads. The tcR package was used for downstream repertoire analysis, with clonotypes matched between fractions based on CDR3 nucleotide sequence plus V segment. Antigen specificity was annotated against VDJdb with VDJmatch, allowing one amino acid substitution in CDR3. The reads went through TCRdb reprocessing, and each CDR3 protein sequence gets one entry with no DNA. TCRdb assigned the V and J calls; the authors' analysis was not used. The table held for this sample gives approximately 150,000 distinct CDR3 sequences. The ten top clones hold 9% to 15% of the sample.

HCMV serostatus was determined by detecting HCMV-specific IgG in serum with a commercial ELISA kit. Ficoll density gradient centrifugation was used to isolate peripheral blood mononuclear cells from blood. The data stem from a study of T cells expressing NK-cell markers (dated by TCRdb to about 2020). Background for the entire study: Three sorted T-cell subsets (CD3+CD56+NKG2C+, CD3+CD56+NKG2C- and CD3+CD56-NKG2C+) from under 10 donors had their TCR beta-chain repertoires profiled. Illumina HiSeq 2000/2500, MiSeq or NextSeq was used to sequence libraries as 2 x 150 bp reads. Among the eight sequenced donors, seven were HCMV-seropositive and one was HCMV-seronegative. Randomly selected healthy volunteers, three men and five women, were used as the eight sequenced donors.

Overall study outcomes, separate from this receptor: Those dominant clonotypes were again the most abundant among CD3+CD56-NKG2C+ cells in several donors, at 28.3-60.1%. Whether the expanded NKG2C-expressing T cell clones were specific for HCMV antigens was left unclear. In roughly six donors, the dominant CD3+CD56+NKG2C+ clonotypes ranked among the top 10 CD8+ clonotypes, making up about 1.0-7.5% of CD8+ T cells.

The germline V gene yields MGHRA for CDR1 and YSYEKL for CDR2. Counted from cysteine to phenylalanine, this CDR3 has 16 amino acids. No DNA accompanies this entry. The source is a man between 18 and 35 years old in good health. Donor details come from another sample of the same person, matched by shared clones. The rearrangement joined TRBV4-1 to TRBJ1-4; there is no DNA to check the TCRdb D call of TRBD1. The material sequenced was blood T cells: a sorted CD56 or NKG2C T cell subset, CD4+ or CD8+ T cells, or bulk PBMC T cells (not recorded which). The CDR3 protein is CASSPGAGGADEKLFF.